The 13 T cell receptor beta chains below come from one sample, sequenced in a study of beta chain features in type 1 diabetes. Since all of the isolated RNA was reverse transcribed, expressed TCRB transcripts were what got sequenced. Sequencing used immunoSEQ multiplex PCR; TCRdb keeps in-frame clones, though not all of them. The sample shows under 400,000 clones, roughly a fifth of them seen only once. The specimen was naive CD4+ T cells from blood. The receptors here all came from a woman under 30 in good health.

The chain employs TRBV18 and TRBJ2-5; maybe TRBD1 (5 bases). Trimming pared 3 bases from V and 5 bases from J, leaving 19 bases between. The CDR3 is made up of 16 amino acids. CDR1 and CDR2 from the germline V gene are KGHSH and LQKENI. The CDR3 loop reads CASSPSQGVLSETQYF. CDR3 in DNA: TGTGCCAGCTCACCCTCTCAAGGGGTTCTAAGCGAGACCCAGTACTTC.

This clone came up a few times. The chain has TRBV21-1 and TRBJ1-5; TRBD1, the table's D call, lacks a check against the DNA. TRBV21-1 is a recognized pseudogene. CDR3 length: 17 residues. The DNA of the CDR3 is TGTGCCAGCAGCAAAGGACAGGGAAACTATAGCAATCAGCCCCAGCATTTT. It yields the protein CASSKGQGNYSNQPQHF.

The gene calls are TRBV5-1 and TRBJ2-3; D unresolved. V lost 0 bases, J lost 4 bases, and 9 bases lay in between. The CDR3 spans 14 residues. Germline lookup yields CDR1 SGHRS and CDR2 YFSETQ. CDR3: CASSLGVASDTQYF. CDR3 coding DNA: TGCGCCAGCAGCTTGGGGGTAGCTTCAGATACGCAGTATTTT.

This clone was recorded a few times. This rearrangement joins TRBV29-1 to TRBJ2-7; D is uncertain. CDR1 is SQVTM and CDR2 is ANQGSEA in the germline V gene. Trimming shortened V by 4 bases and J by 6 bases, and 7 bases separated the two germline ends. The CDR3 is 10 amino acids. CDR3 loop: CSVGGPEQYF. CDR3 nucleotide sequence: TGCAGCGTTGGAGGCCCCGAGCAGTACTTC.

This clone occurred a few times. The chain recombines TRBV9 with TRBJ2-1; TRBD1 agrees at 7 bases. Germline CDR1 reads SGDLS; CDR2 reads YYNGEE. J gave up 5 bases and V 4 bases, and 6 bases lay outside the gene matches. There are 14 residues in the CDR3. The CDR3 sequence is CASSPSGTDNEQFF. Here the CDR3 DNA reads TGTGCCAGCAGCCCCTCCGGGACAGACAATGAGCAGTTCTTC.

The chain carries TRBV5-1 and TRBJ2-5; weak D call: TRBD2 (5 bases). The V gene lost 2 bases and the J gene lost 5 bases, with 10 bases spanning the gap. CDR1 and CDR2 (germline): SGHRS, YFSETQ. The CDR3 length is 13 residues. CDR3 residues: CASSFSSWETQYF. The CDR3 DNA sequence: TGCGCCAGCAGCTTCTCTAGCTGGGAGACCCAGTACTTC.

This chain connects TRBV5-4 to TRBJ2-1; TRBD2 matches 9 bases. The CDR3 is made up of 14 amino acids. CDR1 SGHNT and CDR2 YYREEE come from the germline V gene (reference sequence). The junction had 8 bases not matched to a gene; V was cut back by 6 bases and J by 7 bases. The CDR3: CASIGSGRRNEQFF. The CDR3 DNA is TGTGCCAGCATTGGGAGCGGGAGGAGAAATGAGCAGTTCTTC.

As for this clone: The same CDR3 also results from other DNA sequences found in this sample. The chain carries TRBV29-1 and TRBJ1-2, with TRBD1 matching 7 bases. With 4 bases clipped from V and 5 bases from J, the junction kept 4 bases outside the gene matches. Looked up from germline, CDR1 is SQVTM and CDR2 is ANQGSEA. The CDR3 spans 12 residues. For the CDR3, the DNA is TGCAGCGTTGGGACAGGACTATATGGCTACACCTTC. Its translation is CSVGTGLYGYTF.

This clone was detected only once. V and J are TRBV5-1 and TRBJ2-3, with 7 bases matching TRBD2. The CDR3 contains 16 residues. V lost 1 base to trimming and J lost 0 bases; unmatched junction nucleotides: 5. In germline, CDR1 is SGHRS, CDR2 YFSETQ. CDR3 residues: CASSLKGSGSTDTQYF. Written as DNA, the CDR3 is TGCGCCAGCAGCTTGAAAGGTAGCGGGAGCACAGATACGCAGTATTTT.

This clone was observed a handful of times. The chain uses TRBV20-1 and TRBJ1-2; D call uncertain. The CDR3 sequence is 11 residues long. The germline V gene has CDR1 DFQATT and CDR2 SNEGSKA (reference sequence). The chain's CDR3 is CNAYRGYGYTF. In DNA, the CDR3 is TGCAATGCGTATCGGGGCTATGGCTACACCTTC.

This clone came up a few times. The CDR3 DNA sequence: TGCGCCAGCAGCTTGAAGGGGGATCAGCCCCAGCATTTT. This codes for CASSLKGDQPQHF. This chain joins TRBV5-1 and TRBJ1-5; TRBD1 might be the D (6 bases). CDR3 size: 13 residues. CDR1 is SGHRS, CDR2 YFSETQ, per germline. Trimming took off 1 base at V and 5 bases at J, with 7 bases between the two ends. The complete variable domain, with remaining parts taken from reference TRBV5-1 and TRBJ1-5, reads KAGVTQTPRYLIKTRGQQVTLSCSPISGHRSVSWYQQTPGQGLQFLFEYFSETQRNKGNFPGRFSGRQFSNSRSEMNVSTLELGDSALYLCASSLKGDQPQHFGDGTRLSIL.

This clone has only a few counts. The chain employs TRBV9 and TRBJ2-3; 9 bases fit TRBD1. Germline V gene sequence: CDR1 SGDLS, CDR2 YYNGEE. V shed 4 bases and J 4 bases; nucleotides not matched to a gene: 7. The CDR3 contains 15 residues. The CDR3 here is CASSWGTGSPDTQYF. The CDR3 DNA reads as TGTGCCAGCAGCTGGGGGACAGGGAGCCCAGATACGCAGTATTTT.

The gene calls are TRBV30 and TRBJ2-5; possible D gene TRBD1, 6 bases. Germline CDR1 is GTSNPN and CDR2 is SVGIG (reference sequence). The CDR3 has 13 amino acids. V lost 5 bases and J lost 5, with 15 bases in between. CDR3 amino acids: CAWDRNLRETQYF. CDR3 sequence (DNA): TGTGCCTGGGACAGGAACCTCAGGGAGACCCAGTACTTC.